These T cell receptor beta chains were read from a single sample in a study of technical replicates of blood from several donors. Sequencing used immunoSEQ multiplex PCR; TCRdb keeps in-frame clones, though not all of them. The profile shows 80,000 to 95,000 clones, 95% to 97% of them singletons. Sequencing was carried out using T cells isolated from PBMCs. The source of these receptors is a human donor in good health. CDR3s include the opening cysteine and the closing phenylalanine or tryptophan. D genes are given only for firm matches. Some rows mark clone size as missing; the rest say once, few, many or name a class of expanded clone.

clone_size: -; d_call: -; j_call: TRBJ2-7; v_call: TRBV30; cdr3_nt: TGTGCCTGGAGTCAACAGGGACCCTACGAGCAGTACTTC; cdr3_aa: CAWSQQGPYEQYF
clone_size: -; d_call: TRBD1; j_call: TRBJ1-2; v_call: TRBV6-1; cdr3_nt: TGTGCCAGCATGGGCCGCGGACAGGGGGCCGAGGGCTACACCTTC; cdr3_aa: CASMGRGQGAEGYTF
clone_size: -; d_call: TRBD2; j_call: TRBJ2-1; v_call: TRBV27; cdr3_nt: TGTGCCAGCAGTTTAGGGCTAGCGGACCAACCAGCCTACAATGAGCAGTTCTTC; cdr3_aa: CASSLGLADQPAYNEQFF
clone_size: -; d_call: -; j_call: TRBJ1-2; v_call: TRBV27; cdr3_nt: TGTGCCAGCAGAGTGGGACATCTCTATGGCTACACCTTC; cdr3_aa: CASRVGHLYGYTF
clone_size: -; d_call: -; j_call: TRBJ2-1; v_call: TRBV30; cdr3_nt: TGTGCCTGGACTAGTGCCAATGAGCAGTTCTTC; cdr3_aa: CAWTSANEQFF
clone_size: -; d_call: TRBD2; j_call: TRBJ2-7; v_call: TRBV28; cdr3_nt: TGTGCCAGCAGCCGACCTTTAGCGGGACAAGGATATTACGAGCAGTACTTC; cdr3_aa: CASSRPLAGQGYYEQYF
clone_size: -; d_call: TRBD1; j_call: TRBJ1-2; v_call: TRBV30; cdr3_nt: TGTGCCTTCAACAACCCGGGACAGGTAGTTTGGGGCTACACCTTC; cdr3_aa: CAFNNPGQVVWGYTF
clone_size: -; d_call: -; j_call: TRBJ1-5; v_call: TRBV23-1; cdr3_nt: TGCGCCAGCAGTCATAATAGCAATCAGCCCCAGCATTTT; cdr3_aa: CASSHNSNQPQHF
clone_size: medium-sized; d_call: -; j_call: TRBJ2-1; v_call: TRBV10-2; cdr3_nt: TGCGCCAGCAGTGAGCGGGAGAACAATGAGCAGTTCTTC; cdr3_aa: CASSERENNEQFF
clone_size: -; d_call: -; j_call: TRBJ1-5; v_call: TRBV15; cdr3_nt: TGTGCCACCAGCAGAGGATTGGGCCGGGGACAGCCCCAGCATTTT; cdr3_aa: CATSRGLGRGQPQHF
clone_size: -; d_call: TRBD1; j_call: TRBJ1-2; v_call: TRBV9; cdr3_nt: TGTGCCAGCAGCGAATCAGGGGGCCCTAACTATGGCTACACCTTC; cdr3_aa: CASSESGGPNYGYTF
clone_size: -; d_call: TRBD2; j_call: TRBJ2-3; v_call: TRBV6-5; cdr3_nt: TGTGCCAGCAGTTACGCGGGGGGCACAGATACGCAGTATTTT; cdr3_aa: CASSYAGGTDTQYF
clone_size: -; d_call: -; j_call: TRBJ2-1; v_call: TRBV9; cdr3_nt: TGTGCCAGCAGCGTAGCACTAGGAGGGAATGAGCAGTTCTTC; cdr3_aa: CASSVALGGNEQFF
clone_size: few; d_call: -; j_call: TRBJ1-1; v_call: TRBV25-1; cdr3_nt: TGTGCCAGCAGTGACCTACAGGTGAACACTGAAGCTTTCTTT; cdr3_aa: CASSDLQVNTEAFF
clone_size: -; d_call: -; j_call: TRBJ2-7; v_call: TRBV9; cdr3_nt: TGTGCCAGCAGCGCGGACAGCTACGAGCAGTACTTC; cdr3_aa: CASSADSYEQYF
clone_size: -; d_call: -; j_call: TRBJ1-1; v_call: TRBV28; cdr3_nt: TGTGCCAGCAGTTTAATTGGGGGCGGGTCTGAAGCTTTCTTT; cdr3_aa: CASSLIGGGSEAFF
clone_size: few; d_call: -; j_call: TRBJ1-1; v_call: TRBV30; cdr3_nt: TGTGCCTGGAGTGTACTTAAGGGGACTGAAGCTTTCTTT; cdr3_aa: CAWSVLKGTEAFF
clone_size: -; d_call: -; j_call: TRBJ2-1; v_call: TRBV14; cdr3_nt: TGTGCCAGCAGCCAAGGGAGTTTCAACAATGAGCAGTTCTTC; cdr3_aa: CASSQGSFNNEQFF
clone_size: -; d_call: -; j_call: TRBJ1-1; v_call: TRBV18; cdr3_nt: TGTGCCAGCTCACCTGGGACACCTGAAGCTTTCTTT; cdr3_aa: CASSPGTPEAFF
clone_size: -; d_call: TRBD1; j_call: TRBJ1-1; v_call: TRBV6-5; cdr3_nt: TGTGCCAGCAGTTACTCAATGACAGGGTCTGAAGCTTTCTTT; cdr3_aa: CASSYSMTGSEAFF
clone_size: few; d_call: -; j_call: TRBJ1-1; v_call: TRBV11-2; cdr3_nt: TGTGCCAGCAGCTTTGGGGGGGACACTGAAGCTTTCTTT; cdr3_aa: CASSFGGDTEAFF
clone_size: -; d_call: -; j_call: TRBJ2-3; v_call: TRBV7-2; cdr3_nt: TGTGCCAGCAGCTTCAGGGGCTCAGATACGCAGTATTTT; cdr3_aa: CASSFRGSDTQYF
clone_size: -; d_call: -; j_call: TRBJ1-6; v_call: TRBV9; cdr3_nt: TGTGCCAGCAGCGTAGCTGGGGGAGGCGATTCACCCCTCCACTTT; cdr3_aa: CASSVAGGGDSPLHF
clone_size: -; d_call: TRBD1; j_call: TRBJ2-7; v_call: TRBV29-1; cdr3_nt: TGCAGCGTTGGACAGGGGACCTACGAGCAGTACTTC; cdr3_aa: CSVGQGTYEQYF
clone_size: -; d_call: -; j_call: TRBJ2-5; v_call: TRBV2; cdr3_nt: TGTGCCAGCAAACAGGCCCAAGAGACCCAGTACTTC; cdr3_aa: CASKQAQETQYF
clone_size: -; d_call: -; j_call: TRBJ2-2; v_call: TRBV27; cdr3_nt: TGTGCCAGTAGCCCGACTGCGGCCGGGGAGCTGTTTTTT; cdr3_aa: CASSPTAAGELFF
clone_size: -; d_call: -; j_call: TRBJ1-1; v_call: TRBV11-3; cdr3_nt: TGTGCCAGCAGCTTCGGCGGGATTCGGACTGAAGCTTTCTTT; cdr3_aa: CASSFGGIRTEAFF
clone_size: -; d_call: -; j_call: TRBJ2-4; v_call: TRBV15; cdr3_nt: TGTGCCACCAGCAGAGCCGAAAACATTCAGTACTTC; cdr3_aa: CATSRAENIQYF
clone_size: -; d_call: TRBD1; j_call: TRBJ1-1; v_call: TRBV10-3; cdr3_nt: TGTGCCATCAGTGAGCCCGGGACAGGGCCCAAGAACACTGAAGCTTTCTTT; cdr3_aa: CAISEPGTGPKNTEAFF
clone_size: -; d_call: -; j_call: TRBJ2-2; v_call: TRBV7-2; cdr3_nt: TGTGCCAGCAGCTTGGTGGGCGGGATCAACACCGGGGAGCTGTTTTTT; cdr3_aa: CASSLVGGINTGELFF
clone_size: -; d_call: TRBD2; j_call: TRBJ2-3; v_call: TRBV7-9; cdr3_nt: TGTGCCAGCAGCTTAGCCGGGACTAGCGGGTCGGCTACGCAGTATTTT; cdr3_aa: CASSLAGTSGSATQYF
clone_size: -; d_call: -; j_call: TRBJ1-2; v_call: TRBV2; cdr3_nt: TGTGCCAACCAGGGAGGGGTTGGCTACACCTTC; cdr3_aa: CANQGGVGYTF
clone_size: -; d_call: TRBD2; j_call: TRBJ2-1; v_call: TRBV29-1; cdr3_nt: TGCAGCGCGCGGGAGGTGGGTGAGCAGTTCTTC; cdr3_aa: CSAREVGEQFF
clone_size: few; d_call: -; j_call: TRBJ1-2; v_call: TRBV7-6; cdr3_nt: TGTGCCAGCAGCTTCCTGTTCGGCTATGGCTACACCTTC; cdr3_aa: CASSFLFGYGYTF
clone_size: -; d_call: -; j_call: TRBJ1-2; v_call: TRBV7-9; cdr3_nt: TGTGCCAGCAGCTTAGAGGGTCGGGGAACTAACTATGGCTACACCTTC; cdr3_aa: CASSLEGRGTNYGYTF
clone_size: once; d_call: -; j_call: TRBJ1-1; v_call: TRBV6-6; cdr3_nt: TGTGCCAGCAGTTATTGGGGGCTAAACACTGAAGCTTTCTTT; cdr3_aa: CASSYWGLNTEAFF